This TCR beta chain comes out of a study of cytomegalovirus exposure and HLA in healthy donors. CDR1 and CDR2 (germline): MDHEN, SYDVKM. Losses at the gene ends were 5 bases for V and 0 bases for J; bases not matched to a gene: 3. The CDR3 is 14 amino acids. This PCR relied on a set of 60 Vbeta primers and 13 Jbeta primers. Produced via immunoSEQ multiplex PCR; TCRdb's table is partial and in-frame only. The profile shows about 120,000 clones, around 86% of them singletons. This clone has a handful of counts. The clonotype comes from a woman in her 40s in good health and CMV-seronegative. The V and J genes are TRBV28 and TRBJ1-1, with 7 bases aligning to TRBD1. What was sequenced was PBMCs. The CDR3 reads CASSGDSVNTEAFF. CDR3 in DNA: TGTGCCAGCAGTGGGGACAGCGTGAACACTGAAGCTTTCTTT.